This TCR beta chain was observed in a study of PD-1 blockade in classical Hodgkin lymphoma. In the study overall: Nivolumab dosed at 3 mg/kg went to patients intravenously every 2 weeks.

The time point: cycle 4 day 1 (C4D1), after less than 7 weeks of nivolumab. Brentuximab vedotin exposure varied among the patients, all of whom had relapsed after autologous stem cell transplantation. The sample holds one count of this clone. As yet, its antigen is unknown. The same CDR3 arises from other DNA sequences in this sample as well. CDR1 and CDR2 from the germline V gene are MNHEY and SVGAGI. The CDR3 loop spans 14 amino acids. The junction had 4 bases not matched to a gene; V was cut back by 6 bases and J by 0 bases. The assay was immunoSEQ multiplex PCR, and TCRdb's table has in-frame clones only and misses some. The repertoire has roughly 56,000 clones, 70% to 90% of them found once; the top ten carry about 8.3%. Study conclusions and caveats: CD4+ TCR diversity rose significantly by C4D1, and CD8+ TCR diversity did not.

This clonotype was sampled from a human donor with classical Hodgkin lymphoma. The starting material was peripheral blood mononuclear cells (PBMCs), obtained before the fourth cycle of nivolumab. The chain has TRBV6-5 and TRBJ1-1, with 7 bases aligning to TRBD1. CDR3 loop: CASRSTGLNTEAFF. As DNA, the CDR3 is TGTGCCAGCAGATCGACAGGGTTGAACACTGAAGCTTTCTTT.